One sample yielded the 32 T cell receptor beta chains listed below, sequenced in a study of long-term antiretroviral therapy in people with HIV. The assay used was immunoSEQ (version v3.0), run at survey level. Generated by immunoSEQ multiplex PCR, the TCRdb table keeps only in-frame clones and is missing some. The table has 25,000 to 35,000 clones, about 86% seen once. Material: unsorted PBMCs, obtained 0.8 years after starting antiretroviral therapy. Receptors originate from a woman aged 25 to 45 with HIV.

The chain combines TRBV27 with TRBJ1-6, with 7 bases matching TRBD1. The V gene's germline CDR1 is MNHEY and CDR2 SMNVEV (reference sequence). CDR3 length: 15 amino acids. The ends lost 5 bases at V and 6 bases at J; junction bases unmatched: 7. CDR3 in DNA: TGTGCCAGCAGTCGATGGGACAGAACTAATTCACCCCTCCACTTT. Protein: CASSRWDRTNSPLHF.

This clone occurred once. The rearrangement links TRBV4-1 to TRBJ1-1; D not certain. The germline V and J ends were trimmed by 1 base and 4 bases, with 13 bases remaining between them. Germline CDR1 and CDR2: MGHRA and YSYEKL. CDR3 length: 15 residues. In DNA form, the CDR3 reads TGCGCCAGCAGCCAAGGTCTTGGGATTGTCACTGAAGCTTTCTTT. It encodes CASSQGLGIVTEAFF.

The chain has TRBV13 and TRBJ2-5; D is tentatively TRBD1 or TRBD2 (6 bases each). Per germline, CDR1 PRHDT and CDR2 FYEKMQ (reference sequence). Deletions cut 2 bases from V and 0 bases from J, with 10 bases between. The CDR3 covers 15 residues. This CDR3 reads CASSLRGENQETQYF. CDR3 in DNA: TGTGCCAGCAGCTTAAGGGGGGAAAACCAAGAGACCCAGTACTTC.

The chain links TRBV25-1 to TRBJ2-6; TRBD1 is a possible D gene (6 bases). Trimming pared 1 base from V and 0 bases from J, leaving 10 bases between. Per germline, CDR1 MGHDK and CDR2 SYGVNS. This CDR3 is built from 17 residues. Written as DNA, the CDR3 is TGTGCCAGCAGTGAATCTACCAGGGGCTCTGGGGCCAACGTCCTGACTTTC. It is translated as CASSESTRGSGANVLTF.

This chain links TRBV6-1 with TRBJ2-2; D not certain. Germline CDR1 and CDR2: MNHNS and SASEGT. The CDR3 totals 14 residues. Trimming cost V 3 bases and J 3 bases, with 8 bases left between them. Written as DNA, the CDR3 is TGTGCCAGCAGTGATGACTTATACACCGGGGAGCTGTTTTTT. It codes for CASSDDLYTGELFF.

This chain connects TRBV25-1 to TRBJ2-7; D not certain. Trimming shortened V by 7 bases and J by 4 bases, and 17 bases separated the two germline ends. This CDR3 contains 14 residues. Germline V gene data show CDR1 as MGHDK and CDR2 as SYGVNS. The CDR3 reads CASIVPLFFYEQYV. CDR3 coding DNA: TGTGCCAGCATTGTCCCCCTTTTCTTTTACGAGCAGTACGTC.

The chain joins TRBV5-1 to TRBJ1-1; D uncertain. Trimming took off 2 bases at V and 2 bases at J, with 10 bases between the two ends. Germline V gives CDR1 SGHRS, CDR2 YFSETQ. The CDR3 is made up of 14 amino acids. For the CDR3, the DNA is TGCGCCAGCAGCTTCACAGCATCCAACACTGAAGCTTTCTTT. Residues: CASSFTASNTEAFF. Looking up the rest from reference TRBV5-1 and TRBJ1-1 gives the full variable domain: KAGVTQTPRYLIKTRGQQVTLSCSPISGHRSVSWYQQTPGQGLQFLFEYFSETQRNKGNFPGRFSGRQFSNSRSEMNVSTLELGDSALYLCASSFTASNTEAFFGQGTRLTVV.

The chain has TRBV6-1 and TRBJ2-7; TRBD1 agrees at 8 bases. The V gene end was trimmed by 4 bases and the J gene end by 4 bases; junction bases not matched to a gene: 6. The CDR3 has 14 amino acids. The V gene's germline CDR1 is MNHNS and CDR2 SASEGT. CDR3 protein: CASSGTGSRYEQYV. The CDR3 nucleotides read TGTGCCAGCAGTGGGACAGGGTCGCGGTACGAGCAGTACGTC.

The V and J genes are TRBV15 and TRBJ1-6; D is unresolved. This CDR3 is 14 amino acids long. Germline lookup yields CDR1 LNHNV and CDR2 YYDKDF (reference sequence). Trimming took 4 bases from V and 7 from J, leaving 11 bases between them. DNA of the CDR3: TGTGCCACCAGCACCGACTTGGAGAATTCACCCCTCCACTTT. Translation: CATSTDLENSPLHF.

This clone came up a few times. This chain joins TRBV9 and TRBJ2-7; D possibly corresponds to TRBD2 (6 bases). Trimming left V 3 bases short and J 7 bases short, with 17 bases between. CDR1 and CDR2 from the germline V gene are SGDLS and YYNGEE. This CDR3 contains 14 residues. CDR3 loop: CASSATPGTLEQYF. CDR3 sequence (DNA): TGTGCCAGCAGCGCCACACCAGGGACTTTAGAGCAGTACTTC.

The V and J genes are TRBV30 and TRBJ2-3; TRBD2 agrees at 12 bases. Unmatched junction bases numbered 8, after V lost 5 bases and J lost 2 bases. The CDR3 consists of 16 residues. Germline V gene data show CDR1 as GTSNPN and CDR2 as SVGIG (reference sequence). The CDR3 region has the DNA TGTGCCTGGCCATCCCCTAGCGGGGGGGACACAGATACGCAGTATTTT. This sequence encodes CAWPSPSGGDTDTQYF.

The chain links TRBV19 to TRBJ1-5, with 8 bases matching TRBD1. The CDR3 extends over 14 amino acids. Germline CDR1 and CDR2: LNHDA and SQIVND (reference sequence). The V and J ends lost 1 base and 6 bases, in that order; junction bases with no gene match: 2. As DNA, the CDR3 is TGTGCCAGTAGTATAGGGACAGGGATTCAGCCCCAGCATTTT. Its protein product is CASSIGTGIQPQHF. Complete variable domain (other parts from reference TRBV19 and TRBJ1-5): DGGITQSPKYLFRKEGQNVTLSCEQNLNHDAMYWYRQDPGQGLRLIYYSQIVNDFQKGDIAEGYSVSREKKESFPLTVTSAQKNPTAFYLCASSIGTGIQPQHFGDGTRLSIL.

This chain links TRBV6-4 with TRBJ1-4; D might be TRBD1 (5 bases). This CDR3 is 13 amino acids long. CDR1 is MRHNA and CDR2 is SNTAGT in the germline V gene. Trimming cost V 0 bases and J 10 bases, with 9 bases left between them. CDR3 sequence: CASSDSAGTKLFF. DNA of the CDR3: TGTGCCAGCAGTGACTCGGCAGGGACAAAACTGTTTTTT.

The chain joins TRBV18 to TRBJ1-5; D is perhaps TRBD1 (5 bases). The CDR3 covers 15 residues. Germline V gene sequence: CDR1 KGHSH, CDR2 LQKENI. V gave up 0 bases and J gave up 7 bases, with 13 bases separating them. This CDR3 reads CASSPPGRGGQPQHF. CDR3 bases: TGTGCCAGCTCACCACCGGGGCGAGGAGGACAGCCCCAGCATTTT. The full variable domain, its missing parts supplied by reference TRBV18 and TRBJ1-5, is NAGVMQNPRHLVRRRGQEARLRCSPMKGHSHVYWYRQLPEEGLKFMVYLQKENIIDESGMPKERFSAEFPKEGPSILRIQQVVRGDSAAYFCASSPPGRGGQPQHFGDGTRLSIL.

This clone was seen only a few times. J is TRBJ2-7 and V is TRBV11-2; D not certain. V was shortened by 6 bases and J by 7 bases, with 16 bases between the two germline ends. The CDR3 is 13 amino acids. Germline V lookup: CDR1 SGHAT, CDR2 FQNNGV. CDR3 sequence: CASRKAYVGEQYV. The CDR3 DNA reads TGTGCCAGCAGGAAGGCTTACGTAGGTGAGCAGTACGTC.

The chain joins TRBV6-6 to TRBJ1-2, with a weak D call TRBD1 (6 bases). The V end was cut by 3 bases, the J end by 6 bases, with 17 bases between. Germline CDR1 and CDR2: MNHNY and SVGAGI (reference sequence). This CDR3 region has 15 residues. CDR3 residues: CASSYLQGRGDGYTF. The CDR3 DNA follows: TGTGCCAGCAGTTATTTACAGGGCAGGGGCGATGGCTACACCTTC.

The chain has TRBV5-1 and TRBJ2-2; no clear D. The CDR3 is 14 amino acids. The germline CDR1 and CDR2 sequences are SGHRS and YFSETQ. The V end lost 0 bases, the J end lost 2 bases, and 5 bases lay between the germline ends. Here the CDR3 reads CASSLVTNTGELFF. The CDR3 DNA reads TGCGCCAGCAGCTTGGTCACCAACACCGGGGAGCTGTTTTTT.

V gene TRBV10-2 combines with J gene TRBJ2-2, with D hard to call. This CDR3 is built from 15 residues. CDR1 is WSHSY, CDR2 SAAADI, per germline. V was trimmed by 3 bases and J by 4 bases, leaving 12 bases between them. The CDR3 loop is CASSEGSFRTGELFF. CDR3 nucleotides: TGCGCCAGCAGTGAAGGGTCATTCCGCACCGGGGAGCTGTTTTTT.

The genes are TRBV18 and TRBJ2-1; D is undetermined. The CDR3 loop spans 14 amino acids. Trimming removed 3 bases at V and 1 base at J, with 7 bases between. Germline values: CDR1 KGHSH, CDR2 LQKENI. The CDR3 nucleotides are TGTGCCAGCTCACCCGGACGGTCCTACAATGAGCAGTTCTTC. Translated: CASSPGRSYNEQFF.

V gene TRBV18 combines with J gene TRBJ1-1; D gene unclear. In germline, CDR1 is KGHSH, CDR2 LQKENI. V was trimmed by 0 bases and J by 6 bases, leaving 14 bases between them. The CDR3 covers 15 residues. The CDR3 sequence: CASSPPLLGSAEAFF. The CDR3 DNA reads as TGTGCCAGCTCACCACCGTTATTGGGATCTGCTGAAGCTTTCTTT.

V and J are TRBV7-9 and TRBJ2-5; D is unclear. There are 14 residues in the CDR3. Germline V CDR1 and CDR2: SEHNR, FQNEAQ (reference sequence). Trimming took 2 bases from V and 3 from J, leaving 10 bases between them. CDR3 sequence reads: CASSLIFPEETQYF. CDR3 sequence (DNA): TGTGCCAGCAGCTTAATTTTCCCGGAAGAGACCCAGTACTTC.

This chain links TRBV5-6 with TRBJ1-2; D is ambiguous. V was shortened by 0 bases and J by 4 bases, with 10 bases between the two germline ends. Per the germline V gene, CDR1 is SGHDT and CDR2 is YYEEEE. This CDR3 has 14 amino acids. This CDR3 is CASSLEQTLYGYTF. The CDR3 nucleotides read TGTGCCAGCAGCTTGGAACAGACTCTCTATGGCTACACCTTC. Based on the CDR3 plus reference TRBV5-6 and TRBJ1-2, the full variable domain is DAGVTQSPTHLIKTRGQQVTLRCSPKSGHDTVSWYQQALGQGPQFIFQYYEEEERQRGNFPDRFSGHQFPNYSSELNVNALLLGDSALYLCASSLEQTLYGYTFGSGTRLTVV.

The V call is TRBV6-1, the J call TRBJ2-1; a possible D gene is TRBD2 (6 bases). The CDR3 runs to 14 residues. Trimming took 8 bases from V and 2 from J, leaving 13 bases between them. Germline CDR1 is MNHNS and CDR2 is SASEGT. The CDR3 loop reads CASHGGSPYNEQFF. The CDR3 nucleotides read TGTGCCAGCCATGGGGGGAGCCCCTACAATGAGCAGTTCTTC.

CDR3 region: CAWSLGKDSPLHF. CDR3 in DNA: TGTGCCTGGAGTTTGGGGAAGGATTCACCCCTCCACTTT. The chain employs TRBV30 and TRBJ1-6; D ambiguous. The V gene's germline CDR1 is GTSNPN and CDR2 SVGIG (reference sequence). The CDR3 is 13 residues long. Deletions cut 2 bases from V and 8 bases from J, with 10 bases between.

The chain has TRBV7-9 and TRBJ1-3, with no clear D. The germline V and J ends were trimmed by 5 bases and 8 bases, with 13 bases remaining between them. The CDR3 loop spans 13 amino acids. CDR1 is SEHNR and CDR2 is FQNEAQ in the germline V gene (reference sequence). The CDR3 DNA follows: TGTGCCAGCAGCCGGGTCATCGGAGACACCATATATTTT. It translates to CASSRVIGDTIYF. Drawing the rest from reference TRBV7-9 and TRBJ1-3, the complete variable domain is DTGVSQNPRHKITKRGQNVTFRCDPISEHNRLYWYRQTLGQGPEFLTYFQNEAQLEKSRLLSDRFSAERPKGSFSTLEIQRTEQGDSAMYLCASSRVIGDTIYFGEGSWLTVV.

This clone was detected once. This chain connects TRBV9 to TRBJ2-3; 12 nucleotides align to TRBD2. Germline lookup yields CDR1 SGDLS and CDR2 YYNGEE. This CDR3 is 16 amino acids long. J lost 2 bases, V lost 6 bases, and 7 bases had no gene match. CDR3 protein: CASTLLAGGPTDTQYF. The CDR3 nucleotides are TGTGCCAGCACCCTACTAGCGGGGGGCCCCACAGATACGCAGTATTTT.

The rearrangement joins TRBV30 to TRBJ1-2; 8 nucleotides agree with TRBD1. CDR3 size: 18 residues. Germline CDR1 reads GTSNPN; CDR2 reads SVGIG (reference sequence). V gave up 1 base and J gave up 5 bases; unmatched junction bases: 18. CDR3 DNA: TGTGCCTGGAGTGGAATCCCGGACAGGGCGGAGGAGGGGTATGGCTACACCTTC. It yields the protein CAWSGIPDRAEEGYGYTF.

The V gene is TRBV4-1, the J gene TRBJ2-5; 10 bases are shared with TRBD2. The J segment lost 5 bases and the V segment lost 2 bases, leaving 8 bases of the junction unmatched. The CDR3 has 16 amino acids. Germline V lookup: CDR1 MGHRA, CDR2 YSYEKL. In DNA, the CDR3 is TGCGCCAGCAGCCAAACCCGGACTAGCGGTTGGGAGACCCAGTACTTC. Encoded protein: CASSQTRTSGWETQYF.

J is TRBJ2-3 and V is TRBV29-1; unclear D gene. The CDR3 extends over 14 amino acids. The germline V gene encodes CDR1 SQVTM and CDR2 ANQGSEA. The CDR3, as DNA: TGCAACCATAGAGCACGAATTAGCACAGATACGCAGTATTTT. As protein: CNHRARISTDTQYF.

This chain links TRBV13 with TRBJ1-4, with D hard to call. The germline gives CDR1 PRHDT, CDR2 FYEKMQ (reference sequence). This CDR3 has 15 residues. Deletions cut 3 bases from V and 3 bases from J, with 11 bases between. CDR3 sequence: CASSFRATPNEKLFF. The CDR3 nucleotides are TGTGCCAGCAGCTTCCGCGCAACCCCTAATGAAAAACTGTTTTTT. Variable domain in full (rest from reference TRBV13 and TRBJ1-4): AAGVIQSPRHLIKEKRETATLKCYPIPRHDTVYWYQQGPGQDPQFLISFYEKMQSDKGSIPDRFSAQQFSDYHSELNMSSLELGDSALYFCASSFRATPNEKLFFGSGTQLSVL.

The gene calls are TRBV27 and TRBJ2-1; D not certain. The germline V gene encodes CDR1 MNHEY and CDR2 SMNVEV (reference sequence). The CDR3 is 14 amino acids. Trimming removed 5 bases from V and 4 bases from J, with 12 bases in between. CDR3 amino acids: CASSRVRLYNEQFF. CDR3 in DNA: TGTGCCAGCAGTCGCGTGAGGCTTTACAATGAGCAGTTCTTC.

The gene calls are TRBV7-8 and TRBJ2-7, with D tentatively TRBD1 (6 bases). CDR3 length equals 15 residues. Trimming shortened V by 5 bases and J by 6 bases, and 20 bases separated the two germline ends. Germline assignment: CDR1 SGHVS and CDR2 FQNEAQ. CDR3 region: CASSAPGHKLREQYF. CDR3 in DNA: TGTGCCAGCAGCGCTCCGGGACACAAACTGCGCGAGCAGTACTTC.